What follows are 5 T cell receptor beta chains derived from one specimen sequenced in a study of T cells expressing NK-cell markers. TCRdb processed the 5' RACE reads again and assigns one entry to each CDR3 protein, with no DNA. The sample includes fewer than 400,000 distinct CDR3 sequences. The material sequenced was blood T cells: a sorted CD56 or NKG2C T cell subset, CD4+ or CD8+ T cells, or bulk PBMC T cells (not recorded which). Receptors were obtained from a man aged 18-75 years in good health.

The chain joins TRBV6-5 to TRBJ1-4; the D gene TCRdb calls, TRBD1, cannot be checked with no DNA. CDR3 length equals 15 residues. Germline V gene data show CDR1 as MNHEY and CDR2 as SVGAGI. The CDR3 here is CASSNRDGAGEKLFF.

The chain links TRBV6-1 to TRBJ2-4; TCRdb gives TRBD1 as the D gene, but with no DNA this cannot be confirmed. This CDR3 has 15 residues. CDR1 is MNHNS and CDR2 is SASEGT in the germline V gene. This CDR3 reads CASSRDRDAKNIQYF.

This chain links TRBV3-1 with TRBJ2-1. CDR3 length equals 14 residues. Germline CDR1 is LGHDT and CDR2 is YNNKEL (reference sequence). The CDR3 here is CASSQAPVGGVQFF.

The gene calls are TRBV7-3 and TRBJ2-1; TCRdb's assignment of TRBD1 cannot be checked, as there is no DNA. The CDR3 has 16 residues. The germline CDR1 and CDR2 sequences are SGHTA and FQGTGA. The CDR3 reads CASSLTPGQSLNEQFF.

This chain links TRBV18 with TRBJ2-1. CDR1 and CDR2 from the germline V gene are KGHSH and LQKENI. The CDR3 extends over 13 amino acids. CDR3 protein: CASSPQGLDEQFF.